These 15 T cell receptor beta chains were sequenced from one sample in a study of blood T cell repertoires in COVID-19 (dated by TCRdb to the early 2020s). Libraries were prepared through the immunoSEQ multiplex PCR assay. TCRdb stores this immuneACCESS table with in-frame sequences only. Part of the clones is absent; in the studies checked, under half of the shortfall reflects unresolved V genes, and no reason is known for the rest. The sample table lists over 70,000 clones, 60% to 85% of them with a count of one. The ten largest clonotypes hold about 10% of the sample. The sequencing input was peripheral blood. The receptor set was obtained from a woman over 75 with acute or convalescent COVID-19.

The chain joins TRBV6-1 to TRBJ2-1; TRBD2 matches 11 bases. V lost 4 bases, J lost 6 bases, and 8 bases stayed unmatched. Per germline, CDR1 MNHNS and CDR2 SASEGT. The CDR3 runs to 16 residues. CDR3 DNA: TGTGCCAGCAGTGTCGGCGGTAGCGGGAGGGGCAATGAGCAGTTCTTC. Its protein product is CASSVGGSGRGNEQFF.

The V gene is TRBV19, the J gene TRBJ2-7; TRBD2 aligns across 8 bases. The CDR3 is made up of 16 amino acids. In germline, CDR1 is LNHDA, CDR2 SQIVND (reference sequence). The J segment lost 7 bases and the V segment lost 5 bases, leaving 16 bases of the junction unmatched. The CDR3 nucleotides are TGTGCCAGTAGTCCTAACCACGGGGGGGCAACGCGGGAGCAGTACTTC. Amino acid sequence: CASSPNHGGATREQYF.

V usage is TRBV7-9 and J usage is TRBJ1-4; D not certain. Germline CDR1 is SEHNR and CDR2 is FQNEAQ (reference sequence). The V gene lost 2 bases and the J gene lost 7 bases, with 8 bases spanning the gap. This CDR3 region has 13 residues. CDR3 residues: CASSLSGGEKLFF. CDR3 coding DNA: TGTGCCAGCAGCTTATCGGGTGGTGAAAAACTGTTTTTT.

The chain combines TRBV3-1 (or the pseudogene TRBV3-2) with TRBJ2-2; 9 bases align to TRBD1. Germline V lookup: CDR1 LGHDT, CDR2 YNNKEL (reference sequence). Trimming removed 10 bases from V and 2 bases from J; junction bases left unmatched: 5. The CDR3 extends over 14 amino acids. The DNA for the CDR3 is TGTGCCACGCGACAGGGGGAAAACACCGGGGAGCTGTTTTTT. It specifies CATRQGENTGELFF.

This clone was seen once. CDR3 sequence (DNA): TGCAGTGCTAGTGGTTGGGCGGGGGTTGGGAATGAGCAGTTCTTC. Translation gives CSASGWAGVGNEQFF. V is TRBV20-1 and J is TRBJ2-1; 7 nucleotides match TRBD2. This CDR3 is 15 amino acids long. The germline V gene encodes CDR1 DFQATT and CDR2 SNEGSKA (reference sequence). V lost 3 bases to trimming and J lost 7 bases; unmatched junction nucleotides: 12.

This chain joins TRBV11-3 and TRBJ1-1; D call uncertain. Per the germline V gene, CDR1 is SGHNT and CDR2 is YENEEA. V gave up 2 bases and J gave up 4 bases, with 8 bases separating them. This CDR3 contains 13 residues. The CDR3 coding sequence is TGTGCCAGCAGCTTACGGTTCGGCACTGAAGCTTTCTTT. Protein: CASSLRFGTEAFF. The full variable domain, completed using reference TRBV11-3 and TRBJ1-1, is EAGVVQSPRYKIIEKKQPVAFWCNPISGHNTLYWYLQNLGQGPELLIRYENEEAVDDSQLPKDRFSAERLKGVDSTLKIQPAELGDSAVYLCASSLRFGTEAFFGQGTRLTVV.

This sequence joins TRBV27 and TRBJ1-5; the D gene is possibly TRBD1 (5 bases). V lost 7 bases to trimming and J lost 4 bases, with 11 bases between them. This CDR3 contains 13 residues. CDR1 is MNHEY and CDR2 is SMNVEV in the germline V gene (reference sequence). This CDR3 is CASMRAGNQPQHF. CDR3 bases: TGTGCCAGCATGAGAGCAGGGAATCAGCCCCAGCATTTT.

V and J are TRBV5-1 and TRBJ2-6; 8 positions agree with TRBD1. The CDR3 sequence is 17 residues long. V lost 1 base to trimming and J lost 1 base; unmatched junction nucleotides: 4. Looked up from germline, CDR1 is SGHRS and CDR2 is YFSETQ. This CDR3 is CASSLPGGASGANVLTF. Written as DNA, the CDR3 is TGCGCCAGCAGCTTGCCAGGGGGCGCGTCTGGGGCCAACGTCCTGACTTTC.

This chain uses TRBV5-1 with TRBJ2-6, with TRBD1 as a possible D gene (5 bases). Trimming shortened V by 8 bases and J by 0 bases, and 12 bases separated the two germline ends. The CDR3 runs 15 residues. Germline V lookup: CDR1 SGHRS, CDR2 YFSETQ. As DNA, the CDR3 is TGCGCCAGTCTACAGGACCCCTCTGGGGCCAACGTCCTGACTTTC. It codes for CASLQDPSGANVLTF.

The V gene is TRBV7-2, the J gene TRBJ1-2; D might be TRBD1 (6 bases). V gave up 2 bases and J gave up 4 bases, with 14 bases separating them. CDR1 and CDR2 from the germline V gene are SGHTA and FQGNSA. This CDR3 comprises 15 residues. DNA for the CDR3: TGTGCCAGCAGCTTATCACGGCAGGGGAGCTATGGCTACACCTTC. Its translation is CASSLSRQGSYGYTF.

DNA for the CDR3: TGTGCCAGTAGTATTAGGACAGTGGGACAGCCCCAGCATTTT. Protein sequence: CASSIRTVGQPQHF. The rearrangement joins TRBV19 to TRBJ1-5; D is possibly TRBD1 (6 bases). Germline V CDR1 and CDR2: LNHDA, SQIVND (reference sequence). The CDR3 has 14 residues. Trimming removed 3 bases at V and 7 bases at J, with 13 bases between. The complete variable domain, with remaining parts taken from reference TRBV19 and TRBJ1-5, reads DGGITQSPKYLFRKEGQNVTLSCEQNLNHDAMYWYRQDPGQGLRLIYYSQIVNDFQKGDIAEGYSVSREKKESFPLTVTSAQKNPTAFYLCASSIRTVGQPQHFGDGTRLSIL.

The CDR3 sequence: CASSLASDRAGYGYTF. The CDR3, as DNA: TGCGCCAGCAGCTTGGCCTCGGACAGAGCTGGCTATGGCTACACCTTC. This rearrangement joins TRBV5-1 to TRBJ1-2, with D maybe TRBD1 (6 bases). Germline CDR1 is SGHRS and CDR2 is YFSETQ. CDR3 length equals 16 residues. Between the trimmed V and J ends, which lost 0 bases and 4 bases, there was a span of 16 bases.

The J gene is TRBJ1-2, the V gene TRBV3-1 (or the pseudogene TRBV3-2); 8 bases align to TRBD1. The V and J ends lost 8 bases and 4 bases, in that order; junction bases with no gene match: 6. This CDR3 spans 13 amino acids. Germline values: CDR1 LGHDT, CDR2 YNNKEL (reference sequence). The CDR3 bases are TGTGCCAGCGCCGTGACAGGGGCCTATGGCTACACCTTC. Its translation: CASAVTGAYGYTF.

The genes are TRBV27 and TRBJ1-2; tentatively, D is TRBD1 (6 bases). The germline V gene has CDR1 MNHEY and CDR2 SMNVEV (reference sequence). The CDR3 contains 13 residues. With 5 bases removed from V and 4 bases from J, the gap between germline ends came to 11 bases. The CDR3 sequence is CASSPLDSYGYTF. Here the CDR3 DNA reads TGTGCCAGCAGTCCTCTGGACAGCTATGGCTACACCTTC.

The chain is built from TRBV19 and TRBJ1-5; 7 positions match TRBD1. The ends lost 6 bases at V and 9 bases at J; junction bases unmatched: 11. Per the germline V gene, CDR1 is LNHDA and CDR2 is SQIVND (reference sequence). The CDR3 has 14 amino acids. The CDR3 region is CASRGTAPEGPQHF. CDR3 bases: TGTGCCAGTAGAGGGACAGCCCCTGAAGGGCCCCAGCATTTT. The whole variable domain, remainder taken from reference TRBV19 and TRBJ1-5, is DGGITQSPKYLFRKEGQNVTLSCEQNLNHDAMYWYRQDPGQGLRLIYYSQIVNDFQKGDIAEGYSVSREKKESFPLTVTSAQKNPTAFYLCASRGTAPEGPQHFGDGTRLSIL.